A selection of T cell receptor beta chains follows, all from one sample in a study of CD8 T cells in Susac syndrome. TCRdb ran MiXCR on the immunoSEQ multiplex PCR reads and lists one entry per CDR3 protein. The table includes some 240,000 distinct CDR3 sequences, 95% to 97% detected once. Sequenced material: CD4+ T cells from PBMCs. Source of these receptors: a human donor with Susac syndrome. Each CDR3 is given with its conserved first and last residue. A D gene is named only where the DNA matches it firmly. A row's size may be missing; if present it is once, few, many or a size class.

D	size	V	J	DNA	CDR3
-	once	TRBV3-1	TRBJ2-2	TGTGCCAGCAGCCAAGTGACCACCGGGGAGCTGTTTTTT	CASSQVTTGELFF
-	-	TRBV12-3/TRBV12-4	TRBJ2-3	TGTGCCAGCAGTTTAGGTTCATACCGTGGCACAGATACGCAGTATTTT	CASSLGSYRGTDTQYF
-	-	TRBV7-9	TRBJ2-5	TGTGCCAGCAGCCCGAAAGAATTCCAAGAGACCCAGTACTTC	CASSPKEFQETQYF
-	-	TRBV29-1	TRBJ2-4	TGCAGCGTTCTGGAGCCAAACATTCAGTACTTC	CSVLEPNIQYF
-	-	TRBV9	TRBJ2-7	TGTGCCAGCAGCGTAGCGGGGCAGACCTCCTACGAGCAGTACTTC	CASSVAGQTSYEQYF
-	once	TRBV4-1	TRBJ2-1	TGCGCCAGCAGCCAAGACAGGGAGGAGCAGTTCTTC	CASSQDREEQFF
TRBD2	-	TRBV5-6	TRBJ2-7	TGTGCCAGCAGCCGGACTAGCGGGAGGGCCTACGAGCAGTACTTC	CASSRTSGRAYEQYF
TRBD2	-	TRBV20-1	TRBJ2-3	TGCAGTCCCCTGGCGGGAGGGCCTGATACGCAGTATTTT	CSPLAGGPDTQYF
TRBD1	-	TRBV29-1	TRBJ2-5	TGCAGCGTTGCCCGGACAGGGGGGACCCAGTACTTC	CSVARTGGTQYF
TRBD2	-	TRBV7-9	TRBJ2-4	TGTGCCAGCACACTACTAGCGGGAGTCGCCAAAAACATTCAGTACTTC	CASTLLAGVAKNIQYF
-	-	TRBV9	TRBJ2-1	TGTGCCAGCAGCGTAGTTGGGGGACGGGAGCAGTTCTTC	CASSVVGGREQFF
-	-	TRBV5-1	TRBJ1-1	TGCGCCAGCAGCGGCCGGGACACCAACACTGAAGCTTTCTTT	CASSGRDTNTEAFF
TRBD2	-	TRBV7-2	TRBJ2-3	TGTGCCAGCAGCCCACGGACTAGCGGGAGGGTGGATACGCAGTATTTT	CASSPRTSGRVDTQYF
-	-	TRBV20-1	TRBJ2-3	TGCAGTGCGCGGTGGGGGGCTAGCACAGATACGCAGTATTTT	CSARWGASTDTQYF
-	-	TRBV28	TRBJ2-1	TGTGCCAGCAGAGAGACGGACAATGAGCAGTTCTTC	CASRETDNEQFF
-	-	TRBV24-1	TRBJ2-3	TGTGCCACCAGAGAAGGGGGAACCACAGATACGCAGTATTTT	CATREGGTTDTQYF
-	-	TRBV12-3/TRBV12-4	TRBJ2-5	TGTGCCAGCAGTTTTGGTCAGGGGTTCCAAGAGACCCAGTACTTC	CASSFGQGFQETQYF
-	-	TRBV9	TRBJ1-2	TGTGCCAGCAGCGTAGCGAGCAATAACTATGGCTACACCTTC	CASSVASNNYGYTF
TRBD2	-	TRBV28	TRBJ2-6	TGTGCCAGCAGTTCGACTAGCGGGAGAACTGGGGCCAACGTCCTGACTTTC	CASSSTSGRTGANVLTF
TRBD2	once	TRBV5-4	TRBJ2-3	TGTGCCAGCAGCCCGGGGACTAGCTCCAGCGCAGATACGCAGTATTTT	CASSPGTSSSADTQYF
TRBD1	few	TRBV29-1	TRBJ1-5	TGCAGCGTTGCCCTACAGGGGGAGTACAATCAGCCCCAGCATTTT	CSVALQGEYNQPQHF
-	-	TRBV2	TRBJ1-5	TGTGCCAGCAGTGAAGCGGGGACCGGGTGGCAGCCCCAGCATTTT	CASSEAGTGWQPQHF
-	-	TRBV10-3	TRBJ2-5	TGTGCCACCCAACCACAGGGTGCACAAGAGACCCAGTACTTC	CATQPQGAQETQYF
-	-	TRBV18	TRBJ2-3	TGTGCCAGCTCACCAGAAGGAATTCCGCAGTATTTT	CASSPEGIPQYF
TRBD2	-	TRBV15	TRBJ2-1	TGTGCCACCAGCAGAGACTTTGGCGGGAGGTTTGAGCAGTTCTTC	CATSRDFGGRFEQFF
-	-	TRBV30	TRBJ2-7	TGTGCCTGGAGAAAGACAGTCCCCTACGAGCAGTACTTC	CAWRKTVPYEQYF
TRBD2	-	TRBV7-9	TRBJ2-1	TGTGCCAGCAGCCTAATAGGACTAGCGGTCTACAATGAGCAGTTCTTC	CASSLIGLAVYNEQFF
-	-	TRBV15	TRBJ2-7	TGTGCCACCAGCAGAGATTTTAACGAGCAGTACTTC	CATSRDFNEQYF
TRBD1	-	TRBV19	TRBJ1-1	TGTGCCAGTAGTGGGACAGGGGGCCCTAACACTGAAGCTTTCTTT	CASSGTGGPNTEAFF
TRBD1	-	TRBV30	TRBJ2-1	TGTGCCTGGGTCTTCTCAGGGGGCAATGAGCAGTTCTTC	CAWVFSGGNEQFF
TRBD1	-	TRBV18	TRBJ2-7	TGTGCCAGCTCACTAGCCGGGACAGCCTCCTCCGAGCAGTACTTC	CASSLAGTASSEQYF
-	-	TRBV4-1	TRBJ2-1	TGCGCCAGCAGACGAGGTGGGGCCGCGACTGGCAATGAGCAGTTCTTC	CASRRGGAATGNEQFF
TRBD2	-	TRBV29-1	TRBJ2-7	TGCAGCGCCGGGTGGGGGAGGGCTTACGAGCAGTACTTC	CSAGWGRAYEQYF
TRBD1	-	TRBV7-7	TRBJ2-5	TGTGCTAGCAGCCTCCAACAGGGGGCTGGGGAGACCCAGTACTTC	CASSLQQGAGETQYF
-	-	TRBV6-6	TRBJ1-1	TGTGCCAGCAGTTACGGGCAGGGCAAGATGAACACTGAAGCTTTCTTT	CASSYGQGKMNTEAFF
-	-	TRBV7-3	TRBJ2-7	TGTGCCAGCAGCTTATATAGGACGGGTCGCGAGCAGTACTTC	CASSLYRTGREQYF
-	-	TRBV29-1	TRBJ2-5	TGCAGCGTTGCCGTTCAGGGGTGGGGAGAGACCCAGTACTTC	CSVAVQGWGETQYF
-	-	TRBV9	TRBJ2-3	TGTGCCAGCAGCGCGCCCGGGACACCGAGCACAGATACGCAGTATTTT	CASSAPGTPSTDTQYF
TRBD1	-	TRBV11-3	TRBJ2-7	TGTGCCAGCAGGTTCCAGGGGGCCTCCTACGAGCAGTACTTC	CASRFQGASYEQYF
-	once	TRBV29-1	TRBJ2-1	TGCAGCGTTCCTGTCGGATCGTCCCTCAGCTCCTACAATGAGCAGTTCTTC	CSVPVGSSLSSYNEQFF
TRBD1	-	TRBV15	TRBJ1-1	TGTGCCACCAGAAGGACAGGGGACAGTGGTGAAGCTTTCTTT	CATRRTGDSGEAFF
-	-	TRBV13	TRBJ2-3	TGTGCCAGCAGCCGGCCGAGCGGAATAAGGGGGACAGATACGCAGTATTTT	CASSRPSGIRGTDTQYF
-	once	TRBV4-1	TRBJ1-4	TGCGCCAGCAGCCAGAGCACGGAAGATGAAAAACTGTTTTTT	CASSQSTEDEKLFF